Below, 24 T cell receptor beta chains from the same sample are listed, as sequenced in a study of blood T cell repertoires in COVID-19. Repertoires were generated with immunoSEQ multiplex PCR, while TCRdb's copy carries only in-frame clones and drops some. In the table there are about 220,000 clones, approximately 82% of which are singletons. Sequenced sample: peripheral blood. Source of these receptors: a woman of 80 years or more with acute or convalescent COVID-19.

V is TRBV21-1 and J is TRBJ2-7; the table's D call, TRBD2, has no DNA check behind it. TRBV21-1 is given as a pseudogene. This CDR3 is built from 14 residues. In DNA form, the CDR3 reads TGTGCCAGCAGCAAAGCCCACTGCTCCTACGAGCAGTACTTC. The encoded protein is CASSKAHCSYEQYF.

V usage is TRBV18 and J usage is TRBJ1-2, with 9 positions matching TRBD1. V was clipped by 6 bases and J by 7 bases; unmatched bases: 6. The CDR3 is 13 residues long. Germline CDR1 is KGHSH and CDR2 is LQKENI. The CDR3 here is CASSPDRGVGYTF. The CDR3 DNA is TGTGCCAGCTCCCCGGACAGGGGCGTTGGCTACACCTTC.

V usage is TRBV4-1 and J usage is TRBJ1-1, with TRBD1 matching 8 bases. With 4 bases clipped from V and 4 bases from J, the junction kept 8 bases outside the gene matches. Germline CDR1 MGHRA, CDR2 YSYEKL. This CDR3 comprises 15 residues. This CDR3 is CASSRDRGVGTEAFF. The CDR3 DNA follows: TGCGCCAGCAGCCGAGACAGGGGTGTTGGCACTGAAGCTTTCTTT.

The CDR3 region has the DNA TGTGCCAGCAGTTGGGGGTTACAGGGCAGCCAGCCCCAGCATTTT. It specifies CASSWGLQGSQPQHF. The chain employs TRBV28 and TRBJ1-5, with D tentatively TRBD1 (6 bases). The CDR3 length is 15 residues. The germline CDR1 and CDR2 sequences are MDHEN and SYDVKM. The V gene lost 4 bases and the J gene lost 7 bases, with 17 bases spanning the gap.

The chain has TRBV25-1 and TRBJ1-1; no firm D call. CDR1 is MGHDK and CDR2 is SYGVNS in the germline V gene. V was shortened by 6 bases and J by 4 bases, with 15 bases between the two germline ends. The CDR3 extends over 14 amino acids. The CDR3 nucleotides are TGTGCCAGCAGGGGGTACGGGGTAAGCACTGAAGCTTTCTTT. Translating gives CASRGYGVSTEAFF.

This chain joins TRBV5-1 and TRBJ2-6, with 7 bases that match TRBD1. Trimming removed 3 bases from V and 0 bases from J; junction bases left unmatched: 6. CDR3 length equals 17 residues. Germline V CDR1 and CDR2: SGHRS, YFSETQ. The CDR3: CASSSGTAVSGANVLTF. CDR3 coding DNA: TGCGCCAGCAGCTCGGGGACAGCCGTCTCTGGGGCCAACGTCCTGACTTTC.

The chain links TRBV6-6 to TRBJ1-1; the match to TRBD1 covers 8 bases. The junction had 11 bases not matched to a gene; V was cut back by 5 bases and J by 0 bases. The CDR3 runs 17 residues. Germline CDR1 reads MNHNY; CDR2 reads SVGAGI (reference sequence). In DNA, the CDR3 is TGTGCCAGCAGTCAGCCCCGGGACAGGTTCATGAACACTGAAGCTTTCTTT. The encoded protein is CASSQPRDRFMNTEAFF.

This clone was seen a single time. The DNA of the CDR3 is TGTGCCAGCAGTGAAGCGAGGGTCCCGAGCGGGGAGCTGTTTTTT. Translation: CASSEARVPSGELFF. This chain connects TRBV6-1 to TRBJ2-2; the D gene is possibly TRBD2 (5 bases). CDR1 is MNHNS and CDR2 is SASEGT in the germline V gene. Trimming pared 0 bases from V and 7 bases from J, leaving 12 bases between. The CDR3 runs to 15 residues.

The J gene is TRBJ2-5, the V gene TRBV5-4; 10 bases match TRBD1. V dropped 1 base and J dropped 5; count of bases not matched to a gene: 5. CDR3 length: 15 amino acids. Germline lookup yields CDR1 SGHNT and CDR2 YYREEE (reference sequence). This chain's CDR3 is CASSLPRTGGETQYF. CDR3 nucleotide sequence: TGTGCCAGCAGCTTGCCCAGGACAGGGGGGGAGACCCAGTACTTC.

V gene TRBV29-1 combines with J gene TRBJ1-1, with 7 nucleotides matching TRBD1. The ends lost 6 bases at V and 2 bases at J; junction bases unmatched: 6. Looked up from germline, CDR1 is SQVTM and CDR2 is ANQGSEA. There are 13 residues in the CDR3. The CDR3 reads CSVRTGPNTEAFF. CDR3 in DNA: TGCAGCGTCCGGACAGGACCCAACACTGAAGCTTTCTTT.

This clone was detected only a few times. The J gene is TRBJ1-6, the V gene TRBV11-3; D remains ambiguous. This CDR3 is 13 amino acids long. Germline CDR1 is SGHNT and CDR2 is YENEEA. V was pared by 5 bases and J by 10 bases, with 12 bases between. CDR3 DNA: TGTGCCAGCAGCCCCCCTGGCTCATCACCCCTCCACTTT. Amino acid sequence: CASSPPGSSPLHF.

CDR3 coding DNA: TGCAGCGTTGGGCAGGGGGGTCAGCCCCAGCATTTT. Translated: CSVGQGGQPQHF. The rearrangement links TRBV29-1 to TRBJ1-5; the match to TRBD1 covers 7 bases. The CDR3 consists of 12 residues. J was trimmed by 6 bases and V by 4 bases; bases with no gene match: 3. The germline CDR1 and CDR2 sequences are SQVTM and ANQGSEA.

This chain links TRBV27 with TRBJ1-2; no firm D call. The CDR3 consists of 13 residues. Germline lookup yields CDR1 MNHEY and CDR2 SMNVEV (reference sequence). Trimming took off 6 bases at V and 7 bases at J, with 15 bases between the two ends. CDR3 amino acids: CASRRGSLGGYTF. DNA of the CDR3: TGTGCCAGCAGACGGGGATCACTGGGTGGCTACACCTTC.

The CDR3 region is CASSLAVGTGRYSPLHF. The CDR3 DNA is TGCGCCAGCAGCTTGGCCGTGGGGACAGGGAGGTACTCACCCCTCCACTTT. The rearrangement uses TRBV5-1 and TRBJ1-6; 9 bases are shared with TRBD1. The CDR3 totals 17 residues. Trimming at V came to 0 bases and at J to 10 bases, leaving 11 bases not matched to a gene. Germline CDR1 reads SGHRS; CDR2 reads YFSETQ.

The chain has TRBV9 and TRBJ2-1, with D perhaps TRBD2 (7 bases). Germline V CDR1 and CDR2: SGDLS, YYNGEE. The germline V and J ends were trimmed by 4 bases and 4 bases, with 15 bases remaining between them. The CDR3 sequence is 15 residues long. CDR3 protein: CASSQGRGPYNEQFF. CDR3 DNA sequence: TGTGCCAGCAGCCAGGGGAGGGGACCATACAATGAGCAGTTCTTC.

This clone was observed once. The chain couples TRBV27 to TRBJ2-7; D is ambiguous. Germline values: CDR1 MNHEY, CDR2 SMNVEV (reference sequence). The germline V and J ends were trimmed by 4 bases and 0 bases, with 10 bases remaining between them. The length of the CDR3 is 14 residues. The CDR3 nucleotides read TGTGCCAGCAGTTCCTTGGCCGCCTCCTACGAGCAGTACTTC. This translates into CASSSLAASYEQYF.

In its sample, this clone was seen once. The gene calls are TRBV4-1 and TRBJ1-2; TRBD1 might be the D (5 bases). This CDR3 spans 13 amino acids. CDR1 and CDR2 from the germline V gene are MGHRA and YSYEKL. V gave up 0 bases and J gave up 7 bases, with 9 bases separating them. The CDR3 loop reads CASSQDAGGGYTF. In DNA, the CDR3 is TGCGCCAGCAGCCAAGATGCCGGGGGTGGCTACACCTTC.

V and J are TRBV24-1 and TRBJ2-3; no definite D call. CDR3 length equals 14 residues. CDR1 KGHDR and CDR2 SFDVKD come from the germline V gene. Trimming removed 3 bases from V and 12 bases from J, with 18 bases in between. The CDR3 nucleotides read TGTGCCACCAGTGATCCCTGGGCAGGCCCTCACCAGTATTTT. Residues: CATSDPWAGPHQYF.

The V and J genes are TRBV4-1 and TRBJ1-3; D ambiguous. The V gene's germline CDR1 is MGHRA and CDR2 YSYEKL. This CDR3 has 14 amino acids. The germline V and J ends were trimmed by 0 bases and 4 bases, with 7 bases remaining between them. The DNA of the CDR3 is TGCGCCAGCAGCCAAGAGTTCAGGGGAAACACCATATATTTT. It is translated as CASSQEFRGNTIYF.

This clone has only one observation. This chain links TRBV9 with TRBJ1-2, with TRBD1 matching 10 bases. Trimming at V came to 6 bases and at J to 14 bases, leaving 16 bases not matched to a gene. The CDR3 is 14 residues long. Per germline, CDR1 SGDLS and CDR2 YYNGEE. The CDR3, as DNA: TGTGCCAGCACCTTAAGAGGGACAGGGGAAAACGTGACCTTC. Translated, it gives CASTLRGTGENVTF.

The chain has TRBV18 and TRBJ2-7; 8 positions agree with TRBD1. The CDR3 contains 14 residues. Germline loops: CDR1 KGHSH, CDR2 LQKENI. V dropped 0 bases and J dropped 5; count of bases not matched to a gene: 3. The CDR3 protein is CASSPPTGADEQYF. CDR3 bases: TGTGCCAGCTCACCACCGACAGGGGCTGACGAGCAGTACTTC.

The J gene is TRBJ2-7, the V gene TRBV6-4; 9 bases line up with TRBD2. Germline-derived CDR1 and CDR2 are MRHNA and SNTAGT. The CDR3 runs 15 residues. Trimming took 1 base from V and 1 from J; bases not matched to a gene: 2. CDR3 nucleotide sequence: TGTGCCAGCAGTGACTGCCTAGCGGGGTCCTACGAGCAGTACTTC. Protein product: CASSDCLAGSYEQYF.

This chain links TRBV10-3 with TRBJ1-3; no definite D call. Deletions cut 7 bases from V and 4 bases from J, with 8 bases between. This CDR3 comprises 12 residues. Germline loops: CDR1 ENHRY, CDR2 SYGVKD. CDR3 sequence (DNA): TGTGCCATCACTACGACAGGAAACACCATATATTTT. This sequence encodes CAITTTGNTIYF.

The CDR3 here is CASSFGQGVRTQYF. The CDR3 DNA reads as TGTGCCAGCAGCTTCGGACAGGGGGTGCGGACCCAGTACTTC. This chain connects TRBV7-2 to TRBJ2-5; 10 positions agree with TRBD1. Germline V gives CDR1 SGHTA, CDR2 FQGNSA. The J segment lost 7 bases and the V segment lost 3 bases, leaving 5 bases of the junction unmatched. CDR3 length: 14 residues.